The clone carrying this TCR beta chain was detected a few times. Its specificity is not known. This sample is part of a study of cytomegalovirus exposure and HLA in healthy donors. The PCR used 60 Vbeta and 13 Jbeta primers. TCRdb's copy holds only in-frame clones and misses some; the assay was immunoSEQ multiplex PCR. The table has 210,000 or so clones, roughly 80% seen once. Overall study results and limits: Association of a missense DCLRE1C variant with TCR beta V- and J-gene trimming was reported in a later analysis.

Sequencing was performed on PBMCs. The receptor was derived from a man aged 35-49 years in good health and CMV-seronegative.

CDR3 amino acids: CASKQAPYEQYF. For the CDR3, the DNA is TGTGCCAGCAAACAGGCCCCCTACGAGCAGTACTTC. This chain joins TRBV2 and TRBJ2-7, with D possibly matching TRBD1 (5 bases). Germline CDR1 reads SNHLY; CDR2 reads FYNNEI. V dropped 7 bases and J dropped 2 bases, with 9 bases sitting between them. The length of the CDR3 is 12 residues.